These T cell receptor beta chains were read from a single sample in a study of OX40 agonist ivuxolimab in advanced cancers. Only in-frame clones appear in the TCRdb table, and some are missing; sequencing was by immunoSEQ multiplex PCR. Of fewer than 35,000 clones detected, under 95% appear once; the ten largest clones hold over 4%. The material was CD4+ or CD8+ T cells sorted from blood, obtained in a trial of the OX40 agonist ivuxolimab. These receptors originate from an adult with an advanced solid tumor such as melanoma, head and neck, liver or kidney cancer. Both conserved end residues are part of each CDR3. D genes are given only for firm matches. Not all rows give a size; the values are once, few, many and, for expanded clones, a class.

.,once,TRBV9,TRBJ1-6,TGTGCCAGCAGCCTTTCCCCCACGGAGAGCTCCTATAATTCACCCCTCCACTTT,CASSLSPTESSYNSPLHF
.,.,TRBV12-2,TRBJ1-2,TGTGCAAGTCGCTTAGCCCAACAGCGGAGTAGCTACACCTTC,CASRLAQQRSSYTF
.,.,TRBV19,TRBJ2-2,TGTGCCAGTAGTATAGATGGGCCGGGGGCAGAGGCCGGGGAGCTGTTTTTT,CASSIDGPGAEAGELFF
.,.,TRBV10-3,TRBJ2-4,TGTGCCATCAGTGAATTGGGTATGCATTCAAACATTCAGTACTTC,CAISELGMHSNIQYF
.,few,TRBV27,TRBJ2-3,TGTGCCAGCAGTTCCACCCCGAGGGCGCAGTATTTT,CASSSTPRAQYF
TRBD2,.,TRBV28,TRBJ2-1,TGTGCCAGCAGTCTAGGGACTAGCGGCTACAATGAGCAGTTCTTC,CASSLGTSGYNEQFF
.,few,TRBV14,TRBJ1-1,TGTGCCAGCAGCCTGTTACGAGGAGCGAACACTGAAGCTTTCTTT,CASSLLRGANTEAFF
.,.,TRBV10-3,TRBJ1-2,TGTGCCATCAGTGAGGCGTCTCGTGGGAGCTATGGCTACACCTTC,CAISEASRGSYGYTF
TRBD2,.,TRBV10-2,TRBJ2-7,TGCGCCAGCACCGAGGGGACTACCTACGAGCAGTACTTC,CASTEGTTYEQYF
.,.,TRBV19,TRBJ2-1,TGTGCCAGTAGTATAATCGCTGGTAATGAGCAGTTCTTC,CASSIIAGNEQFF
.,.,TRBV28,TRBJ1-6,TGTGCCAGCAGTTTGGAGGAGATCTATAATTCACCCCTCCACTTT,CASSLEEIYNSPLHF
.,.,TRBV7-2,TRBJ2-7,TGTGCCAGCAGCTCCCCTCTACCCTACGAGCAGTACTTC,CASSSPLPYEQYF
.,.,TRBV2,TRBJ2-5,TGTGCCAGCATCCAGGGGGGGCAGGCGCTCGCCGAGACCCAGTACTTC,CASIQGGQALAETQYF
.,.,TRBV11-3,TRBJ1-1,TGTGCCAGCAGCTTGGGAGCCGGCACTGAAGCTTTCTTT,CASSLGAGTEAFF
.,.,TRBV7-3,TRBJ1-2,TGTGCCAGCAGCCCCGGTCCCCTCGGTGGCTATGGCTACACCTTC,CASSPGPLGGYGYTF
TRBD1,.,TRBV28,TRBJ1-5,TGTGCCAGCAGTACTTACTCCCAGGGGGCTAGTCAGCCCCAGCATTTT,CASSTYSQGASQPQHF
.,once,TRBV28,TRBJ1-1,TGTGCCAGCAGTTTTGAGGAGAACACTGAAGCTTTCTTT,CASSFEENTEAFF
.,.,TRBV19,TRBJ1-2,TGTGCCAGTAGTATACACCTGAGGGACTATGGCTACACCTTC,CASSIHLRDYGYTF
TRBD1,.,TRBV27,TRBJ1-1,TGTGCCAGCAGTGCCGGGGACAGGGGCTTGGGCGCTGAAGCTTTCTTT,CASSAGDRGLGAEAFF
TRBD1,few,TRBV7-9,TRBJ1-3,TGTGCCAGCAGCTTAGGACCGGGACAGGGGGCAGCTGGAAACACCATATATTTT,CASSLGPGQGAAGNTIYF
.,once,TRBV9,TRBJ1-1,TGTGCCAGCAGCGGAGGGGTGGGGACTGAAGCTTTCTTT,CASSGGVGTEAFF
.,.,TRBV9,TRBJ2-1,TGTGCCAGCAGCGTAGGGTCGAGTCCGCGGGAATACAATGAGCAGTTCTTC,CASSVGSSPREYNEQFF
.,.,TRBV7-6,TRBJ1-5,TGTGCCAGCAGCCAAAGTCGGGGGAGGGATCAGCCCCAGCATTTT,CASSQSRGRDQPQHF
.,.,TRBV27,TRBJ1-2,TGTGCCAGCAGTTTATCCTCGGCGTACAGTTACTATGGCTACACCTTC,CASSLSSAYSYYGYTF
TRBD1,.,TRBV7-2,TRBJ1-1,TGTGCCAGCAGCTTAGGGACAGGGGGCATCCTCATGAACACTGAAGCTTTCTTT,CASSLGTGGILMNTEAFF
.,few,TRBV29-1,TRBJ2-3,TGCAGCGTTGAACGGGGAGTGGGGCTGGGCACAGATACGCAGTATTTT,CSVERGVGLGTDTQYF
.,once,TRBV7-2,TRBJ1-5,TGTGCCAGCAGCCCACAGGACGGGTGGGGCCATCAGCCCCAGCATTTT,CASSPQDGWGHQPQHF
.,.,TRBV7-7,TRBJ1-1,TGTGCTAGCAGCCCCCTCCCCCCAGGGGAGGGAGAAACTGAAGCTTTCTTT,CASSPLPPGEGETEAFF
TRBD1,.,TRBV6-6,TRBJ2-1,TGTGCCAGCAGTTACACAGACAGGGGATCCTACAATGAGCAGTTCTTC,CASSYTDRGSYNEQFF
TRBD2,.,TRBV29-1,TRBJ2-7,TGCAGCGTCCTCCCCGCGACTAGCGGGAGTAGCGGGCAGTACTTC,CSVLPATSGSSGQYF
.,once,TRBV6-6,TRBJ2-7,TGTGCCAGCAGTTACTCAAAGGGGGGGGCCTACGAGCAGTACTTC,CASSYSKGGAYEQYF
TRBD1,.,TRBV7-2,TRBJ1-2,TGTGCCAGCAGCACCCTGCGACAGGGCAGGCACGGCTACACCTTC,CASSTLRQGRHGYTF
TRBD1,once,TRBV19,TRBJ1-4,TGTGCCAGTAGTACCGACAGGGAATACGATGAAAAACTGTTTTTT,CASSTDREYDEKLFF
.,.,TRBV19,TRBJ2-1,TGTGCCAGTAGTATCTTCGGGCCCCAAGGCGGTGAGCAGTTCTTC,CASSIFGPQGGEQFF
.,.,TRBV7-8,TRBJ1-2,TGTGCCAGCAGCGTCTCCGTCGGAGCTAACTATGGCTACACCTTC,CASSVSVGANYGYTF
TRBD1,.,TRBV4-3,TRBJ1-2,TGCGCCAGCACCAAAAGCCTCGGGACAGGGCTGGAGGGCTACACCTTC,CASTKSLGTGLEGYTF
.,.,TRBV6-1,TRBJ2-6,TGTGCCAGCGCTAATGGTTTCTCTGGGGCCAACGTCCTGACTTTC,CASANGFSGANVLTF
TRBD1,.,TRBV7-9,TRBJ2-5,TGTGCCAGCAGCCCAAACCGGGACAGCTACCAAGAGACCCAGTACTTC,CASSPNRDSYQETQYF
.,.,TRBV13,TRBJ1-2,TGTGCCAGCAGCCCAAGGGGGTCGAACTATGGCTACACCTTC,CASSPRGSNYGYTF
.,.,TRBV11-2,TRBJ1-1,TGTGCCAGCAGCTTAGGGTGGGGGCTCACTGAAGCTTTCTTT,CASSLGWGLTEAFF
.,.,TRBV29-1,TRBJ2-3,TGCAGCGTTGTAGGTGGGGAGCTCACAGATACGCAGTATTTT,CSVVGGELTDTQYF
TRBD2,.,TRBV7-9,TRBJ2-3,TGTGCCAGCAGCTGGGGACTAGCGGGGGGCAAAGATACGCAGTATTTT,CASSWGLAGGKDTQYF
TRBD1,.,TRBV6-1,TRBJ1-2,TGTGCCAGCACCACTGAGCAGGGGGACTATGGCTACACCTTC,CASTTEQGDYGYTF
.,.,TRBV7-3,TRBJ2-3,TGTGCCAGCAGCCCTTACCAGGGGTCCCACACAGATACGCAGTATTTT,CASSPYQGSHTDTQYF
.,.,TRBV28,TRBJ1-4,TGTGCCAGCAGTTTAACAACAGGGTTCAGTGAAAAACTGTTTTTT,CASSLTTGFSEKLFF
.,.,TRBV4-2,TRBJ1-2,TGTGCCGGCAGCCAATACTTATCCTATGGCTACACCTTC,CAGSQYLSYGYTF
TRBD2,.,TRBV4-1,TRBJ2-3,TGCGCCAGCAGCCAAATAGCGGGAGGGATCACAGATACGCAGTATTTT,CASSQIAGGITDTQYF
.,.,TRBV4-2,TRBJ1-2,TGTGCCAGCAGCCAAGACCAGACAGGCCTAACCCGAAACTATGGCTACACCTTC,CASSQDQTGLTRNYGYTF
TRBD2,few,TRBV6-4,TRBJ2-3,TGTGCCAGCAGTGTTTTAGCGGGAGACACAGATACGCAGTATTTT,CASSVLAGDTDTQYF
TRBD2,once,TRBV9,TRBJ2-5,TGTGCCAGCAGCGGACAGGCCTTAGCGGGGCGAGAGACCCAGTACTTC,CASSGQALAGRETQYF
.,.,TRBV29-1,TRBJ1-4,TGCAGCGTTGATGGGGTTAATGAAAAACTGTTTTTT,CSVDGVNEKLFF
.,.,TRBV4-3,TRBJ1-3,TGCGCCAGCAGCCAAGCCGTTCTGGCAGCCTATTCTGGAAACACCATATATTTT,CASSQAVLAAYSGNTIYF
.,.,TRBV5-5,TRBJ1-1,TGTGCCAGCAGCTTGGTCTTCACGAACACTGAAGCTTTCTTT,CASSLVFTNTEAFF
TRBD2,once,TRBV11-2,TRBJ2-1,TGTGCCAGCAGCTTCCCTCTCGCGCGGGGGGATAATGAGCAGTTCTTC,CASSFPLARGDNEQFF